A selection of T cell receptor beta chains follows, all from one sample in a study of blood T cell repertoires in COVID-19. Some clones are missing from TCRdb's copy, which holds only in-frame ones; the method was immunoSEQ multiplex PCR. In the table there are more than 150,000 clones, 80% to 85% of which are singletons. Sequenced: PBMCs or T cells enriched from blood (not recorded which). The receptors were gathered from a woman in her fifties or sixties who had recovered from COVID-19. Both conserved end residues are part of each CDR3. D genes are given only for firm matches. Only part of the rows carry a size: once, few, many, or a class if the clone is expanded.

clone_size,v_call,d_call,j_call,cdr3_aa,cdr3_nt
.,TRBV5-1,.,TRBJ1-6,CASSFDRTLLSPLHF,TGCGCCAGCAGCTTCGATAGGACATTGCTCTCACCCCTCCACTTT
.,TRBV9,TRBD2,TRBJ2-3,CASSVVAGGPTDTQYF,TGTGCCAGCAGCGTAGTGGCGGGGGGACCCACAGATACGCAGTATTTT
.,TRBV4-1,TRBD1,TRBJ1-1,CASSPVLTGDTEAFF,TGCGCCAGCAGCCCAGTCCTGACAGGGGACACTGAAGCTTTCTTT
.,TRBV6-5,.,TRBJ1-2,CASSYSTGVPRYTF,TGTGCCAGCAGTTACTCGACGGGGGTCCCCCGCTACACCTTC
few,TRBV7-3,.,TRBJ1-1,CASSLEGFTEAFF,TGTGCCAGCAGCTTGGAGGGTTTCACTGAAGCTTTCTTT
.,TRBV18,.,TRBJ2-2,CASSPTVKAGELFF,TGTGCCAGCTCACCAACAGTAAAGGCCGGGGAGCTGTTTTTT
.,TRBV6-5,.,TRBJ1-4,CASSLTDTNEKLFF,TGTGCCAGCAGCCTGACAGATACTAATGAAAAACTGTTTTTT
.,TRBV5-8,TRBD1,TRBJ2-5,CASSQGTGVQETQYF,TGTGCCAGCAGCCAAGGGACAGGGGTTCAAGAGACCCAGTACTTC
.,TRBV3-1/TRBV3-2,.,TRBJ1-4,CASSPRGANEKLFF,TGTGCCAGCAGCCCCCGGGGGGCTAATGAAAAACTGTTTTTT
.,TRBV9,TRBD1,TRBJ1-2,CASSPRPLNRGEIGGYTF,TGTGCCAGCAGCCCGCGACCTCTTAACAGGGGAGAAATCGGGGGCTACACCTTC
.,TRBV5-1,TRBD1,TRBJ1-2,CASSSLLGQAYGYTF,TGCGCCAGCAGCTCGCTGCTGGGACAGGCATATGGCTACACCTTC
.,TRBV6-4,.,TRBJ1-1,CASSTDRYEAFF,TGTGCCAGCAGTACCGACAGATATGAAGCTTTCTTT
.,TRBV19,TRBD1,TRBJ2-7,CASGNRGQSSYEQYF,TGTGCCAGTGGTAACAGGGGACAGAGCTCCTACGAGCAGTACTTC
.,TRBV4-2,TRBD2,TRBJ2-5,CASSQERVISSGGAETQYF,TGTGCCAGCAGCCAAGAGCGCGTAATCTCTAGCGGGGGGGCAGAGACCCAGTACTTC
.,TRBV18,TRBD2,TRBJ2-1,CASSLSLAVVNEQFF,TGTGCCAGCTCACTTAGTCTAGCGGTGGTCAATGAGCAGTTCTTC
.,TRBV23-1,.,TRBJ1-1,CASAGGSGAFF,TGCGCCAGCGCCGGGGGGTCGGGAGCTTTCTTT